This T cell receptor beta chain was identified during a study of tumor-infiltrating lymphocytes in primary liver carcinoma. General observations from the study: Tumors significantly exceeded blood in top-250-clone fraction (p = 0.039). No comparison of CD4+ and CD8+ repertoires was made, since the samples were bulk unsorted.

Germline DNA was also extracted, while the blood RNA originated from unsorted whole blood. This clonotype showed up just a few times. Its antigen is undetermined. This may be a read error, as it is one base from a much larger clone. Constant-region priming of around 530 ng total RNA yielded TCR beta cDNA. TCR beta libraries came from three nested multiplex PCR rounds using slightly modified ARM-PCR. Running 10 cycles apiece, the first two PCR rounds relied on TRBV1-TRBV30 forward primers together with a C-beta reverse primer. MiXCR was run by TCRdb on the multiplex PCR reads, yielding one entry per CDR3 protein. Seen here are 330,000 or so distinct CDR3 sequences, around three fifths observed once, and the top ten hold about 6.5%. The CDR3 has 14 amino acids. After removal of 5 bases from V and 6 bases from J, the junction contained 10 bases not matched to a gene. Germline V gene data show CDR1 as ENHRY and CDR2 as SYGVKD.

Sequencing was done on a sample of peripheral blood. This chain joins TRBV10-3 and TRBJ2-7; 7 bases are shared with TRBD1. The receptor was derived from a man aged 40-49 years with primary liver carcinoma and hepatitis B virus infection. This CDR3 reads CAISMGQNLSEQYF. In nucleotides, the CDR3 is TGTGCCATCAGTATGGGACAGAACCTTAGCGAGCAGTACTTC.